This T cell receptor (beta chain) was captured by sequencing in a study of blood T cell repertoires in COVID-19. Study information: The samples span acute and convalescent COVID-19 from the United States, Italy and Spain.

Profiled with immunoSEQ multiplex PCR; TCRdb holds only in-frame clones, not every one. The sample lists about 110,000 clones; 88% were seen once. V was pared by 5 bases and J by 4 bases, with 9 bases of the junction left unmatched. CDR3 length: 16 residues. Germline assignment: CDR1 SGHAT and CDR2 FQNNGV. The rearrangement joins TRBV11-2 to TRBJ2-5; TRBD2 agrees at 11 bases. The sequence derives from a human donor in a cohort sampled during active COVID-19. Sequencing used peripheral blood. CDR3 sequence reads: CASSLTRSGGGETQYF. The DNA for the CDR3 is TGTGCCAGCAGCCTAACTCGTAGCGGGGGGGGAGAGACCCAGTACTTC.